The 3 T cell receptor beta chains below all came from one sample that was sequenced in a study of blood T cells in healthy people across ages. PCR was performed a second time for about 6 to 11 cycles using a sample-barcoded 5' primer and a J-beta primer mix. Via MiXCR, TCRdb re-called the 5' RACE reads, giving one row per CDR3 protein. The repertoire holds approximately 2,000,000 distinct CDR3 sequences, with approximately 40% as singletons. The sequencing sample was made of blood. The receptors derive from a human donor in good health.

In this sample, this clonotype turned up a few times. The CDR3, as DNA: TGTGCCAGCAGTGAAGATCAACAGGGGACCAGCACAGATACGCAGTATTTT. Translation gives CASSEDQQGTSTDTQYF. The chain employs TRBV6-1 and TRBJ2-3; 7 bases are shared with TRBD1. The CDR3 spans 17 residues. Germline assignment: CDR1 MNHNS and CDR2 SASEGT. The ends lost 1 base at V and 0 bases at J; junction bases unmatched: 7.

This chain connects TRBV3-1 to TRBJ2-3; D call uncertain. V lost 0 bases to trimming and J lost 11 bases, with 9 bases between them. Germline V CDR1 and CDR2: LGHDT, YNNKEL (reference sequence). This CDR3 contains 12 residues. As DNA, the CDR3 is TGTGCCAGCAGCCAAGATTACAGTAAGCAGTATTTT. It yields the protein CASSQDYSKQYF.

The CDR3 here is CASSQVGLESSYNEQFF. CDR3 DNA: TGCGCCAGCAGCCAGGTTGGCTTAGAGAGCTCCTACAATGAGCAGTTCTTC. The rearrangement links TRBV4-3 to TRBJ2-1; D not resolved. The CDR3 runs 17 residues. The germline V gene encodes CDR1 LGHNA and CDR2 YSLEER. Trimming left V 3 bases short and J 0 bases short, with 15 bases between.